Listed here are 25 T cell receptor beta chains from one sample, sequenced in a study of cytomegalovirus exposure and HLA in healthy donors. PCR primers comprised 60 Vbeta and 13 Jbeta primers. Here immunoSEQ multiplex PCR was the method, and the copy in TCRdb shows in-frame clones only, minus some. Of roughly 110,000 clones in the sample, 82% are singletons; the top ten hold 2% to 3%. The sample consisted of PBMCs. The receptors were gathered from a man between 25 and 39 years old in good health and CMV-seropositive.

The chain joins TRBV5-1 to TRBJ2-1; 12 bases are shared with TRBD2. V lost 4 bases, J lost 5 bases, and 7 bases stayed unmatched. Looked up from germline, CDR1 is SGHRS and CDR2 is YFSETQ. This CDR3 has 16 residues. The CDR3 nucleotides read TGCGCCAGCAGCCCACTAGCGGGGGGTCTTAACAATGAGCAGTTCTTC. Protein product: CASSPLAGGLNNEQFF. Full variable domain (remainder filled in from reference TRBV5-1 and TRBJ2-1): KAGVTQTPRYLIKTRGQQVTLSCSPISGHRSVSWYQQTPGQGLQFLFEYFSETQRNKGNFPGRFSGRQFSNSRSEMNVSTLELGDSALYLCASSPLAGGLNNEQFFGPGTRLTVL.

The CDR3: CASTEAGTSGGFQETQYF. The CDR3 bases are TGTGCCAGCACCGAAGCCGGGACTAGCGGGGGGTTCCAAGAGACCCAGTACTTC. V is TRBV6-1 and J is TRBJ2-5; 15 bases line up with TRBD2. With V trimmed by 7 bases and J by 1 base, 10 bases remained unmatched. The germline V gene has CDR1 MNHNS and CDR2 SASEGT. This CDR3 is built from 18 residues.

The rearrangement joins TRBV6-1 to TRBJ1-2; 9 bases line up with TRBD1. This CDR3 is 14 amino acids long. Germline CDR1 MNHNS, CDR2 SASEGT. V trimming: 7 bases; J trimming: 4 bases; junction bases outside the gene matches: 7. Here the CDR3 reads CASMGQGPFYGYTF. The DNA for the CDR3 is TGTGCCAGCATGGGACAGGGACCATTCTATGGCTACACCTTC.

The CDR3 sequence: CASSDRLAGTATGELFF. The CDR3 DNA reads TGCGCCAGCAGCGATAGACTAGCGGGGACGGCCACCGGGGAGCTGTTTTTT. This chain connects TRBV5-1 to TRBJ2-2; 11 positions agree with TRBD2. With 4 bases clipped from V and 4 bases from J, the junction kept 9 bases outside the gene matches. Germline-derived CDR1 and CDR2 are SGHRS and YFSETQ. The CDR3 has 17 residues.

This rearrangement joins TRBV27 to TRBJ2-7; weak D call: TRBD2 (5 bases). V was clipped by 8 bases and J by 4 bases, with 18 bases between them. The CDR3 loop spans 14 amino acids. Germline lookup yields CDR1 MNHEY and CDR2 SMNVEV (reference sequence). CDR3 residues: CASGVASGMYEQYF. CDR3 nucleotides: TGTGCCAGCGGGGTGGCGAGCGGTATGTACGAGCAGTACTTC.

The gene calls are TRBV6-5 and TRBJ2-2, with D possibly matching TRBD1 (6 bases). This CDR3 is built from 15 residues. Germline loops: CDR1 MNHEY, CDR2 SVGAGI. V was cut by 6 bases and J by 1 base, with 12 bases left in between. The CDR3 reads CASRIGQKNTGELFF. The DNA for the CDR3 is TGTGCCAGCAGGATCGGACAGAAGAACACCGGGGAGCTGTTTTTT.

The chain is built from TRBV9 and TRBJ2-2; 12 nucleotides match TRBD2. The CDR3 extends over 17 amino acids. CDR1 SGDLS and CDR2 YYNGEE come from the germline V gene. The V gene end was trimmed by 0 bases and the J gene end by 5 bases; junction bases not matched to a gene: 5. CDR3 nucleotide sequence: TGTGCCAGCAGCGTAGAGCTAGCGGGGGGGCCGACCGGGGAGCTGTTTTTT. Translation gives CASSVELAGGPTGELFF.

The V call is TRBV5-1, the J call TRBJ1-1; D remains ambiguous. This CDR3 spans 15 amino acids. Germline CDR1 and CDR2: SGHRS and YFSETQ. V was trimmed by 1 base and J by 2 bases, leaving 12 bases between them. The CDR3 here is CASSLSEGINTEAFF. In DNA, the CDR3 is TGCGCCAGCAGCTTGTCCGAGGGAATAAACACTGAAGCTTTCTTT.

This clone appeared a few times. The chain employs TRBV19 and TRBJ2-1, with 8 nucleotides matching TRBD2. The length of the CDR3 is 16 residues. Germline V gene sequence: CDR1 LNHDA, CDR2 SQIVND (reference sequence). Germline trimming cut 3 bases from V and 5 bases from J; bases unmatched to any gene: 9. The CDR3 bases are TGTGCCAGTAGTATGAAACCGGGACTAGGGAACAATGAGCAGTTCTTC. Translating it yields CASSMKPGLGNNEQFF.

The chain couples TRBV5-4 to TRBJ1-5; 8 nucleotides align to TRBD1. The CDR3 is 17 amino acids. Germline-derived CDR1 and CDR2 are SGHNT and YYREEE (reference sequence). With V trimmed by 2 bases and J by 2 bases, 9 bases remained unmatched. The CDR3 spells CASSFTGGSAGNQPQHF. The DNA for the CDR3 is TGTGCCAGCAGCTTTACAGGGGGATCCGCGGGCAATCAGCCCCAGCATTTT.

This chain connects TRBV2 to TRBJ2-4, with 7 bases that match TRBD1. There are 14 residues in the CDR3. Germline CDR1 SNHLY, CDR2 FYNNEI. V trimming: 1 base; J trimming: 8 bases; junction bases outside the gene matches: 5. The CDR3 DNA reads as TGTGCCAGCAGTGAAGAATCAGGGGGTTACATTCAGTACTTC. Translating gives CASSEESGGYIQYF.

The genes are TRBV7-9 and TRBJ1-2; TRBD1 is a possible D gene (6 bases). Germline V lookup: CDR1 SEHNR, CDR2 FQNEAQ (reference sequence). The V gene lost 3 bases and the J gene lost 5 bases, with 13 bases spanning the gap. The CDR3 extends over 14 amino acids. In nucleotides, the CDR3 is TGTGCCAGCAGCTTTGTAGGGGGATCGTATGGCTACACCTTC. The encoded protein is CASSFVGGSYGYTF.

Regarding this clone: The junction shows a germline mismatch at one end, possibly a read error. The chain couples TRBV4-1 to TRBJ2-1; 13 nucleotides align to TRBD2. This CDR3 has 16 residues. Germline loops: CDR1 MGHRA, CDR2 YSYEKL. The CDR3 protein is CASSQLTSGGAVEQFF. In DNA form, the CDR3 reads TGTGCCAGCAGCCAACTCACTAGCGGGGGGGCCGTTGAGCAGTTCTTC.

This clone was seen a few times. The rearrangement uses TRBV11-2 and TRBJ1-6, with 9 bases fitting TRBD1. The CDR3 loop spans 16 amino acids. V lost 3 bases and J lost 9; bases outside the gene matches: 9. Germline V gene sequence: CDR1 SGHAT, CDR2 FQNNGV. Written as DNA, the CDR3 is TGTGCCAGCAGCTTGGGGGGCGGGACAGGGTCTTCACCCCTCCACTTT. Residues: CASSLGGGTGSSPLHF.

V gene TRBV7-2 combines with J gene TRBJ1-2; D perhaps matches TRBD1 (5 bases). In germline, CDR1 is SGHTA, CDR2 FQGNSA. With 1 base removed from V and 4 bases from J, the gap between germline ends came to 16 bases. The CDR3 sequence is 16 residues long. This chain's CDR3 is CASSLGPGVAGYGYTF. CDR3 coding DNA: TGTGCCAGCAGCTTAGGGCCGGGGGTTGCGGGCTATGGCTACACCTTC.

This sequence joins TRBV27 and TRBJ1-2; D not certain. This CDR3 contains 16 residues. Germline V gene lookup returns CDR1 MNHEY and CDR2 SMNVEV (reference sequence). Trimming removed 5 bases at V and 4 bases at J, with 20 bases between. The CDR3 nucleotides read TGTGCCAGCAGTCCATCGCCCGTGTCCCTGCGCTATGGCTACACCTTC. It specifies CASSPSPVSLRYGYTF.

The genes are TRBV30 and TRBJ2-3; D not resolved. The germline CDR1 and CDR2 sequences are GTSNPN and SVGIG (reference sequence). CDR3 length equals 13 residues. Trimming stripped 0 bases from V and 4 bases from J, with 8 bases between. In DNA, the CDR3 is TGTGCCTGGAGTGTCCGCGCCGCAGATACGCAGTATTTT. Protein: CAWSVRAADTQYF.

V usage is TRBV5-4 and J usage is TRBJ2-1; TRBD2 agrees at 10 bases. The CDR3 extends over 16 amino acids. The V gene's germline CDR1 is SGHNT and CDR2 YYREEE (reference sequence). V lost 2 bases to trimming and J lost 8 bases; unmatched junction nucleotides: 10. The CDR3 loop reads CASSLYSGGAIYEQFF. The CDR3 DNA follows: TGTGCCAGCAGCTTATACAGCGGGGGGGCAATATATGAGCAGTTCTTC.

The V gene is TRBV18, the J gene TRBJ1-5; 7 bases are a match to TRBD1. V dropped 5 bases and J dropped 0; count of bases not matched to a gene: 7. The CDR3 has 16 amino acids. Germline V gene sequence: CDR1 KGHSH, CDR2 LQKENI. This CDR3 reads CASSAGQINSNQPQHF. The CDR3, as DNA: TGTGCCAGCTCAGCGGGACAGATAAATAGCAATCAGCCCCAGCATTTT. The variable domain in full, completed from reference TRBV18 and TRBJ1-5, reads NAGVMQNPRHLVRRRGQEARLRCSPMKGHSHVYWYRQLPEEGLKFMVYLQKENIIDESGMPKERFSAEFPKEGPSILRIQQVVRGDSAAYFCASSAGQINSNQPQHFGDGTRLSIL.

The V call is TRBV5-4, the J call TRBJ1-5; 9 nucleotides match TRBD1. V lost 4 bases and J lost 7; bases outside the gene matches: 9. CDR3 size: 15 residues. The germline V gene has CDR1 SGHNT and CDR2 YYREEE (reference sequence). CDR3 nucleotide sequence: TGTGCCAGCAGCACCGGGACAGGGAATAGGCAGCCCCAGCATTTT. Translating it yields CASSTGTGNRQPQHF.

This clone was counted once. The chain recombines TRBV7-8 with TRBJ2-1; 7 bases are a match to TRBD1. CDR1 and CDR2 from the germline V gene are SGHVS and FQNEAQ. The CDR3 contains 20 residues. The V gene end was trimmed by 6 bases and the J gene end by 0 bases; junction bases not matched to a gene: 20. The CDR3 DNA follows: TGTGCCAGCAGTACCCCACCGGACAGGTATTGGAGAGCCTCCTACAATGAGCAGTTCTTC. This translates into CASSTPPDRYWRASYNEQFF.

J is TRBJ2-2 and V is TRBV29-1; 9 nucleotides align to TRBD1. The V and J ends lost 6 bases and 8 bases, in that order; junction bases with no gene match: 4. CDR1 is SQVTM, CDR2 ANQGSEA, per germline. The CDR3 has 12 residues. CDR3 residues: CSVGQGLGELFF. In DNA form, the CDR3 reads TGCAGCGTGGGACAGGGCCTTGGGGAGCTGTTTTTT.

Concerning this clone itself: One end of the junction varies from germline; a read error may be responsible. This chain's CDR3 is CASSVAGTGDKRDAF. The DNA for the CDR3 is TGTGCCAGCAGCGTAGCTGGGACAGGGGATAAACGAGACGCCTTC. The V and J genes are TRBV9 and TRBJ1-2; 10 positions agree with TRBD1. The CDR3 has 15 residues. CDR1 and CDR2 (germline): SGDLS, YYNGEE.

The table lists this clone with a count of one. The genes are TRBV30 and TRBJ2-5; TRBD2 matches at 9 bases. After removal of 6 bases from V and 4 bases from J, the junction contained 9 bases not matched to a gene. The CDR3 has 14 amino acids. Germline-derived CDR1 and CDR2 are GTSNPN and SVGIG (reference sequence). The CDR3 DNA reads TGTGCCTGCAGGCTAGCGGGGACCCCAGAGACCCAGTACTTC. This translates into CACRLAGTPETQYF.

The V call is TRBV2, the J call TRBJ1-5; a weak D match, TRBD1 (5 bases). Germline V gene data show CDR1 as SNHLY and CDR2 as FYNNEI. Between the trimmed V and J ends, which lost 6 bases and 1 base, there was a span of 13 bases. The CDR3 loop spans 15 amino acids. The CDR3 region has the DNA TGTGCCAGCAGCCTCTCAAGACAGAGCAATCAGCCCCAGCATTTT. As protein: CASSLSRQSNQPQHF.